This T cell receptor (beta chain) stems from a study of T cells in tuberculosis. Across the whole study: PBMC were archived before or within 7 days of starting treatment.

Study results and limitations: The TCR-beta difference was not significant; alpha differences partly reflected length. Active tuberculosis TCR-alpha repertoires lay closer to GMM-specific TCRs than IGRA-negative controls, suggesting clonal expansion.

Generated by immunoSEQ multiplex PCR, the TCRdb table keeps only in-frame clones and is missing some. The profile shows about 30,000 clones, about 90% of them singletons. Notes on this clone: Antigen: not known.

The V gene lost 5 bases and the J gene lost 5 bases, with 21 bases spanning the gap. The CDR3 has 16 residues. Germline-derived CDR1 and CDR2 are SGHNT and YYREEE (reference sequence). The sample's time point: new active TB diagnosis, blood taken before or within 7 days of starting treatment. Positive smear microscopy and/or M. tuberculosis culture confirmed active disease. The sequencing used PBMCs, collected at tuberculosis diagnosis. The source is an adult with tuberculosis. V and J are TRBV5-4 and TRBJ2-3; perhaps TRBD1 as D (7 bases). Here the CDR3 DNA reads TGTGCCAGCAGTCGTCCGGGACAGCGGGCACGAGATACGCAGTATTTT. Residues: CASSRPGQRARDTQYF.